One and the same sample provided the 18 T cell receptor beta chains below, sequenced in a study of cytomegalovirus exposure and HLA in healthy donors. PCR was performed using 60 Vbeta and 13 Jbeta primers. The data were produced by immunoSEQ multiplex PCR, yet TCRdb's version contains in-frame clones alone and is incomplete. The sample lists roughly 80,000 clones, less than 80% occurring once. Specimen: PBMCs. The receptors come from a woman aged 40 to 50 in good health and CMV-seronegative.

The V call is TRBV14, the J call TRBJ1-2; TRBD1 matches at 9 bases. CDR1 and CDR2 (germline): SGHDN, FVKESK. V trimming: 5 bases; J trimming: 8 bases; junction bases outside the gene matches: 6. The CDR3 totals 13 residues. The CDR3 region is CASSAQGAGGYTF. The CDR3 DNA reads TGTGCCAGCAGCGCACAGGGGGCAGGCGGCTACACCTTC.

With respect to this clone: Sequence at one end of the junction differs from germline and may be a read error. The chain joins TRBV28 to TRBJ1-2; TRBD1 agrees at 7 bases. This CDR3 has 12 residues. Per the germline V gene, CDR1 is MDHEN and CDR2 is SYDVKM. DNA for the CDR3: TGTGCCAGCAGTTTAGTGTCAGGGGGATGCGCCTTC. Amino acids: CASSLVSGGCAF.

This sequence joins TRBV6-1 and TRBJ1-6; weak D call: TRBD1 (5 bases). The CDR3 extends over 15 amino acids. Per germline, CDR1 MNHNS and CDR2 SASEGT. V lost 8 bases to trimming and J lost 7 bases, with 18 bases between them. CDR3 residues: CASSPAGGGNSPLHF. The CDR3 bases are TGTGCCAGCTCCCCGGCGGGGGGTGGAAATTCACCCCTCCACTTT.

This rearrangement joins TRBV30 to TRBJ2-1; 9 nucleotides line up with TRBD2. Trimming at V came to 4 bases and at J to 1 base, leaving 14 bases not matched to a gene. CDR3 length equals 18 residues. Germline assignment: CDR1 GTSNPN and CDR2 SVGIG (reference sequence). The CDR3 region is CAWTWGLAGSPSYNEQFF. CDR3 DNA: TGTGCCTGGACCTGGGGGCTAGCGGGGAGTCCGTCCTACAATGAGCAGTTCTTC. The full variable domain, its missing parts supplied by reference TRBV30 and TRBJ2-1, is SQTIHQWPATLVQPVGSPLSLECTVEGTSNPNLYWYRQAAGRGLQLLFYSVGIGQISSEVPQNLSASRPQDRQFILSSKKLLLSDSGFYLCAWTWGLAGSPSYNEQFFGPGTRLTVL.

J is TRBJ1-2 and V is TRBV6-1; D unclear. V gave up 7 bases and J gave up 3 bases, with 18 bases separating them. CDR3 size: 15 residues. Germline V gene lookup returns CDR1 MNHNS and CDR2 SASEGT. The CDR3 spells CASTTDTGGYYGYTF. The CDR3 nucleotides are TGTGCCAGCACCACCGACACCGGCGGGTACTATGGCTACACCTTC.

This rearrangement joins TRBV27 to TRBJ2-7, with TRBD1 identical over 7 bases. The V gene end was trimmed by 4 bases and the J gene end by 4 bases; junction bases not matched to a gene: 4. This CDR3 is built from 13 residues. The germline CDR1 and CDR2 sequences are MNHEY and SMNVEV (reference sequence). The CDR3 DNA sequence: TGTGCCAGCAGTTCGACAGGGCTGTACGAGCAGTACTTC. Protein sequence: CASSSTGLYEQYF.

The CDR3 DNA follows: TGTGCCAGCAGTGAAAGTGGGACATTGAATTCACCCCTCCACTTT. Translation gives CASSESGTLNSPLHF. The chain joins TRBV6-1 to TRBJ1-6, with D perhaps TRBD1 (6 bases). V lost 2 bases to trimming and J lost 7 bases, with 12 bases between them. Looked up from germline, CDR1 is MNHNS and CDR2 is SASEGT. The CDR3 is made up of 15 amino acids.

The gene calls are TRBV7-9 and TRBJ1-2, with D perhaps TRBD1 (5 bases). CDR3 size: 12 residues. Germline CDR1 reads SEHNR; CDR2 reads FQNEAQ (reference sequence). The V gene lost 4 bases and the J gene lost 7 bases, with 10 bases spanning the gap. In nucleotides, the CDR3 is TGTGCCAGCAGCTCGCAGGGCCCTGGCTACACCTTC. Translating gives CASSSQGPGYTF.

This CDR3 is CASSQDTGSGQPQHF. The CDR3 DNA sequence: TGTGCCAGCAGCCAAGATACAGGGTCAGGTCAGCCCCAGCATTTT. The chain joins TRBV4-2 to TRBJ1-5, with D possibly being TRBD1 (6 bases). Trimming removed 0 bases from V and 6 bases from J, with 12 bases in between. CDR3 length: 15 amino acids. Germline CDR1 and CDR2: LGHNA and YNFKEQ.

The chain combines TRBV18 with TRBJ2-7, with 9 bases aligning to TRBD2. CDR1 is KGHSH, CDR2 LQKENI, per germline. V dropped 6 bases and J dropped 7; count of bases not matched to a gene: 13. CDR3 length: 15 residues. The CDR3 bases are TGTGCCAGCTCCCCTTCTGGCGGGAGGGCCCGGGAGCAGTACTTC. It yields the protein CASSPSGGRAREQYF.

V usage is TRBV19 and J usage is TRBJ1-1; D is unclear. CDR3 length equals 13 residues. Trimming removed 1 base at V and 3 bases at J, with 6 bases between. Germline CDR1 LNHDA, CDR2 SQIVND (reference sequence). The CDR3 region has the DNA TGTGCCAGTAGTATAGCCAGATACACTGAAGCTTTCTTT. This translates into CASSIARYTEAFF.

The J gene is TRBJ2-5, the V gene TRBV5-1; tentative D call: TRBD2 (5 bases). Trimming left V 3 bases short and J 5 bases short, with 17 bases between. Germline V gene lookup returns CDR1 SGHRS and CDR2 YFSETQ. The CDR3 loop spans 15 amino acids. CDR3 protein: CASSSASTTGETQYF. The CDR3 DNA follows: TGCGCCAGCAGCTCCGCTAGCACAACCGGGGAGACCCAGTACTTC.

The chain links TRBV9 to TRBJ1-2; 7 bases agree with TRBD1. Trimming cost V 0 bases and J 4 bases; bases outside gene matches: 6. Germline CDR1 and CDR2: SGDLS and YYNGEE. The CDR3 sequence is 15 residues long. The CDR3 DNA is TGTGCCAGCAGCGTAGGGGGACAGAATTCCTATGGCTACACCTTC. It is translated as CASSVGGQNSYGYTF.

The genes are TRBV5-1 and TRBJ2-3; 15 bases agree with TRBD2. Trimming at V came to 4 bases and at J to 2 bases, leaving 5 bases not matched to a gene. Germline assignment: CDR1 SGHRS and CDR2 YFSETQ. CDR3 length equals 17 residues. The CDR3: CASSRGTSGGTTDTQYF. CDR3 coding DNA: TGCGCCAGCAGCCGAGGGACTAGCGGGGGGACCACAGATACGCAGTATTTT.

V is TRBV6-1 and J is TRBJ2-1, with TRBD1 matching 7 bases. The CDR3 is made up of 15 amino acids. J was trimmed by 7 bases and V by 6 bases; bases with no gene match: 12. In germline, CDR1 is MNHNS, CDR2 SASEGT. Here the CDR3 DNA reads TGTGCCAGCAGGACAGGGACATTAATTTATAATGAGCAGTTCTTC. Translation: CASRTGTLIYNEQFF.

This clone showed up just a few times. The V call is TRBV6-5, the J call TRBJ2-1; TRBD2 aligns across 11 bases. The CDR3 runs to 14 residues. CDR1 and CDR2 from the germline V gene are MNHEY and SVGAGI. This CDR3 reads CASGQIAGGPTQFF. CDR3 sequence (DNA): TGTGCTAGCGGGCAAATAGCGGGGGGGCCAACGCAGTTCTTC.

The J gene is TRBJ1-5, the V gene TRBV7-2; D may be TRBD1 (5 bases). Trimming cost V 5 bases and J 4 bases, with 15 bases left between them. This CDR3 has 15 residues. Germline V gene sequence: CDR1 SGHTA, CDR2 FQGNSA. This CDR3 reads CASSDRQLPNQPQHF. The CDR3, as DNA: TGTGCCAGCAGCGACCGACAGCTGCCGAATCAGCCCCAGCATTTT.

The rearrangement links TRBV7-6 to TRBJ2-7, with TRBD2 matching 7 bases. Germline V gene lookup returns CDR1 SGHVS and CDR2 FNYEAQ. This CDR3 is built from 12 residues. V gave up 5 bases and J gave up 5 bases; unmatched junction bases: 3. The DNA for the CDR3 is TGTGCCAGCAGCCTACTAGCGCACGAGCAGTACTTC. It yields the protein CASSLLAHEQYF. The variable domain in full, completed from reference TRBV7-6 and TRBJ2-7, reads GAGVSQSPRYKVTKRGQDVALRCDPISGHVSLYWYRQALGQGPEFLTYFNYEAQQDKSGLPNDRFSAERPEGSISTLTIQRTEQRDSAMYRCASSLLAHEQYFGPGTRLTVT.